The source of this T cell receptor (beta chain) is a study of OX40 agonist ivuxolimab in advanced cancers. About the research overall: Prior therapy, whether anti-PD-1, anti-PD-L1 or anti-CTLA-4, was allowed, and roughly 40% had some.

V gave up 9 bases and J gave up 8 bases, with 20 bases separating them. The CDR3 has 14 amino acids. Germline CDR1 reads LNHDA; CDR2 reads SQIVND (reference sequence). Measured with immunoSEQ multiplex PCR; TCRdb has only the in-frame clones, and not every one. In the table there are approximately 12,000 clones, around 82% of which are singletons. The chain combines TRBV19 with TRBJ2-1; tentatively, D is TRBD1 (5 bases). The sequence was collected from an adult with an advanced solid tumor such as melanoma, head and neck, liver or kidney cancer. This material consisted of CD4+ or CD8+ T cells sorted from blood, taken in a trial of the OX40 agonist ivuxolimab. CDR3 nucleotide sequence: TGTGCCAGCCAACTACAGGCCCGCACAGATGAGCAGTTCTTC. The encoded protein is CASQLQARTDEQFF.